Listed here are 5 T cell receptor beta chains from one sample, sequenced in a study of siplizumab effects on memory and regulatory T cells (dated 2019 in TCRdb). Library prep was done by the immunoSEQ multiplex PCR assay. The immuneACCESS repertoire file appears here via TCRdb, limited to in-frame rearrangements. These files lack a portion of the clones; in checked studies, under half of the deficit traces to unresolved V genes, and the cause of the others is not known. The sample has around 100,000 clones on record, 91% of them singletons. 0.14% to 0.15% of the sample lies in the top ten. Sample: CD4+ T cells sorted from blood. All receptors come from a human donor in good health.

Here the CDR3 DNA reads TGTGCCAGCACTCGGGGGGGCTCTGGAAACACCATATATTTT. The encoded protein is CASTRGGSGNTIYF. The rearrangement joins TRBV28 to TRBJ1-3; weak D call: TRBD1 (5 bases). CDR1 is MDHEN and CDR2 is SYDVKM in the germline V gene. This CDR3 is 14 amino acids long. Trimming shortened V by 7 bases and J by 0 bases, and 10 bases separated the two germline ends. Full variable domain (outside the CDR3, taken from reference TRBV28 and TRBJ1-3): DVKVTQSSRYLVKRTGEKVFLECVQDMDHENMFWYRQDPGLGLRLIYFSYDVKMKEKGDIPEGYSVSREKKERFSLILESASTNQTSMYLCASTRGGSGNTIYFGEGSWLTVV.

This sequence joins TRBV29-1 and TRBJ2-5; D is unresolved. V lost 5 bases to trimming and J lost 5 bases, with 15 bases between them. The CDR3 is 13 residues long. From germline, CDR1 is SQVTM and CDR2 ANQGSEA. The CDR3 bases are TGCAGCGTTCACAGTCGGCTGGTTGAGACCCAGTACTTC. Amino acids: CSVHSRLVETQYF.

V usage is TRBV28 and J usage is TRBJ1-5; D is possibly TRBD1 (5 bases). The length of the CDR3 is 15 residues. Germline V gene data show CDR1 as MDHEN and CDR2 as SYDVKM. V was cut by 6 bases and J by 5 bases, with 17 bases left in between. CDR3 in DNA: TGTGCCAGCAGGGGAGGGACGGGTCCCCATCAGCCCCAGCATTTT. Residues: CASRGGTGPHQPQHF.

The chain uses TRBV27 and TRBJ2-3, with 10 bases fitting TRBD2. The CDR3 has 15 residues. After removal of 7 bases from V and 3 bases from J, the junction contained 7 bases not matched to a gene. CDR1 and CDR2 (germline): MNHEY, SMNVEV (reference sequence). CDR3 region: CASIKSGGATDTQYF. CDR3 DNA: TGTGCCAGCATTAAAAGCGGGGGGGCAACAGATACGCAGTATTTT.

J is TRBJ2-3 and V is TRBV18; D unclear. Trimming took off 1 base at V and 4 bases at J, with 9 bases between the two ends. This CDR3 contains 14 residues. Looked up from germline, CDR1 is KGHSH and CDR2 is LQKENI. In nucleotides, the CDR3 is TGTGCCAGCTCACCACTTATGTCAGCAGATACGCAGTATTTT. It codes for CASSPLMSADTQYF. The full variable domain, with the rest looked up from reference TRBV18 and TRBJ2-3, is NAGVMQNPRHLVRRRGQEARLRCSPMKGHSHVYWYRQLPEEGLKFMVYLQKENIIDESGMPKERFSAEFPKEGPSILRIQQVVRGDSAAYFCASSPLMSADTQYFGPGTRLTVL.